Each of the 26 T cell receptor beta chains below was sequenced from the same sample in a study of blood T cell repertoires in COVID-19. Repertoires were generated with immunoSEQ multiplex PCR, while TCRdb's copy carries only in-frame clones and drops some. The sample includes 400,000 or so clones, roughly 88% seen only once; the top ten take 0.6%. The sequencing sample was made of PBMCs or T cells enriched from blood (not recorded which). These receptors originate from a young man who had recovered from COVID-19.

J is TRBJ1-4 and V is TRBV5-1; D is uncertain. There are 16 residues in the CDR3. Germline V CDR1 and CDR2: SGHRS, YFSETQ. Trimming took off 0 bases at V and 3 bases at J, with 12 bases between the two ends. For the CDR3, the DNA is TGCGCCAGCAGCTTGGCCCCGGGAAGGGCTAATGAAAAACTGTTTTTT. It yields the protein CASSLAPGRANEKLFF.

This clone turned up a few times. CDR3 in DNA: TGCAGCGCTGGGGGGGGACACGGAAACACCATATATTTT. Its translation is CSAGGGHGNTIYF. The chain recombines TRBV29-1 with TRBJ1-3, with D possibly TRBD1 on 6 matching bases. CDR1 is SQVTM and CDR2 is ANQGSEA in the germline V gene. This CDR3 region has 13 residues. V lost 7 bases to trimming and J lost 4 bases, with 14 bases between them. Supplemented by reference TRBV29-1 and TRBJ1-3, the full variable domain reads SAVISQKPSRDICQRGTSLTIQCQVDSQVTMMFWYRQQPGQSLTLIATANQGSEATYESGFVIDKFPISRPNLTFSTLTVSNMSPEDSSIYLCSAGGGHGNTIYFGEGSWLTVV.

The CDR3 loop reads CAIRDRGVWYTGELFF. CDR3 DNA sequence: TGTGCCATCAGAGACAGGGGCGTTTGGTACACCGGGGAGCTGTTTTTT. The chain joins TRBV10-3 to TRBJ2-2; the match to TRBD1 covers 8 bases. Germline V gene data show CDR1 as ENHRY and CDR2 as SYGVKD. V was pared by 6 bases and J by 3 bases, with 9 bases of the junction left unmatched. This CDR3 spans 16 amino acids.

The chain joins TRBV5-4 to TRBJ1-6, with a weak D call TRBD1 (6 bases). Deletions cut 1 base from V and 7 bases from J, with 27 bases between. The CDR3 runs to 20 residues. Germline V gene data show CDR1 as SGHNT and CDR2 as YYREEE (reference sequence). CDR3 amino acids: CASSLWWGPTGKGTNSPLHF. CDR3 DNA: TGTGCCAGCAGCTTGTGGTGGGGACCAACAGGGAAGGGTACGAATTCACCCCTCCACTTT.

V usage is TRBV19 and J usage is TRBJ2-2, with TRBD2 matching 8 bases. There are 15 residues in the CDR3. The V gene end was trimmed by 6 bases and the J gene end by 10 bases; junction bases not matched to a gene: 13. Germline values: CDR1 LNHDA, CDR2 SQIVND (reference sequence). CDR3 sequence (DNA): TGTGCCAGTAGGCGAGATAGCGGGAAAGCACCGGAGCTGTTTTTT. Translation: CASRRDSGKAPELFF.

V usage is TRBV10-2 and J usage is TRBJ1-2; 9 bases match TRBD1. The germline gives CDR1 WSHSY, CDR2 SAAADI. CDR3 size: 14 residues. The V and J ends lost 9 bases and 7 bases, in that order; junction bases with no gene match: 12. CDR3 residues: CASRNTGGFSGYTF. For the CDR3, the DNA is TGCGCCAGTCGTAATACAGGGGGCTTTTCTGGCTACACCTTC.

CDR3 nucleotide sequence: TGTGCCAGCAGCTTAGATCTGAGCGGGGAGCTGTTTTTT. Translation gives CASSLDLSGELFF. The rearrangement links TRBV11-3 to TRBJ2-2; D remains ambiguous. This CDR3 comprises 13 residues. V lost 0 bases, J lost 7 bases, and 6 bases lay in between. CDR1 is SGHNT, CDR2 YENEEA, per germline.

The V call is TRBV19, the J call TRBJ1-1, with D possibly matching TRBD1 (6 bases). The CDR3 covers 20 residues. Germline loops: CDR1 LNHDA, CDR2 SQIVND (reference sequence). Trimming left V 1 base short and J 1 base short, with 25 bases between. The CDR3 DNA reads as TGTGCCAGTAGTATAGTAGCGCGGGGGGGCGCCTCGTTATGGAACACTGAAGCTTTCTTT. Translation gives CASSIVARGGASLWNTEAFF.

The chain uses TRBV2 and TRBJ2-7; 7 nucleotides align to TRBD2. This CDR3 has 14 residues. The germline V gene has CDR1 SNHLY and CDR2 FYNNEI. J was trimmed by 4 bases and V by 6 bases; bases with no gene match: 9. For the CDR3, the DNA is TGTGCCAGCAGCGATACAGGACTAGTTTACGAGCAGTACTTC. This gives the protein CASSDTGLVYEQYF. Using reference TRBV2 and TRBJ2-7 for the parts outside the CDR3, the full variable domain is EPEVTQTPSHQVTQMGQEVILRCVPISNHLYFYWYRQILGQKVEFLVSFYNNEISEKSEIFDDQFSVERPDGSNFTLKIRSTKLEDSAMYFCASSDTGLVYEQYFGPGTRLTVT.

The CDR3 coding sequence is TGTGCCAGCAGGGGGGGTAAGGCAGGAAATGGCTACACCTTC. Residues: CASRGGKAGNGYTF. The chain carries TRBV6-5 and TRBJ1-2, with D maybe TRBD1 (5 bases). This CDR3 is built from 14 residues. V lost 6 bases to trimming and J lost 6 bases, with 17 bases between them. CDR1 is MNHEY, CDR2 SVGAGI, per germline.

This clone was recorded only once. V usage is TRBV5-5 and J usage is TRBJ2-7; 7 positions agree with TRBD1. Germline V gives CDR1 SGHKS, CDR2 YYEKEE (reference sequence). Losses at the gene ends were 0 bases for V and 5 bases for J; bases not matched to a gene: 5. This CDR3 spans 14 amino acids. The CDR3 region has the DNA TGTGCCAGCAGCTTGGGGACAGGTATCCACGAGCAGTACTTC. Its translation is CASSLGTGIHEQYF.

This chain's CDR3 is CASSERGFSGNTIYF. The CDR3 DNA is TGTGCCAGCAGTGAAAGGGGGTTCTCTGGAAACACCATATATTTT. The chain employs TRBV6-1 and TRBJ1-3, with D tentatively TRBD1 (6 bases). This CDR3 comprises 15 residues. CDR1 is MNHNS, CDR2 SASEGT, per germline. Trimming cost V 2 bases and J 0 bases, with 8 bases left between them.

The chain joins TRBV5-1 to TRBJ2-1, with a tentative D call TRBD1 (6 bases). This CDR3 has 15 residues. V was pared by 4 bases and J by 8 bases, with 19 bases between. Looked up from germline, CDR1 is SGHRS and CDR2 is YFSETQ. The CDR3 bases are TGCGCCAGCAGCACCGGACAGCCACCGTTGGATGAGCAGTTCTTC. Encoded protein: CASSTGQPPLDEQFF.

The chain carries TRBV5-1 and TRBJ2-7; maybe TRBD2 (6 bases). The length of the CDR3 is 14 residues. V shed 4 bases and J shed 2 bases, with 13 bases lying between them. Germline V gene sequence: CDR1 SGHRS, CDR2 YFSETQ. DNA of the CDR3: TGCGCCAGCAGCCTGGGACTTCCCCCCTACGAGCAGTACTTC. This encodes CASSLGLPPYEQYF.

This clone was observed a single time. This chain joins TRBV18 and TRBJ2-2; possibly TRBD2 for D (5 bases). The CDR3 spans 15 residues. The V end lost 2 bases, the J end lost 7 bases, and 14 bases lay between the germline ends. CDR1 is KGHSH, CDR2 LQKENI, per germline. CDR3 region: CASSPTMEVSGELFF. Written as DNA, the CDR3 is TGTGCCAGCTCACCAACCATGGAGGTTAGCGGGGAGCTGTTTTTT.

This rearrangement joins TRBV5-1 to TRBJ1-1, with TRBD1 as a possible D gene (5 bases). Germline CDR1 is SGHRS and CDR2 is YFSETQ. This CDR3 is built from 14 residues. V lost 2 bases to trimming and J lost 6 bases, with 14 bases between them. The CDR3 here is CASSLGAPRAEAFF. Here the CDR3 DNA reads TGCGCCAGCAGCTTAGGAGCTCCCAGGGCTGAAGCTTTCTTT.

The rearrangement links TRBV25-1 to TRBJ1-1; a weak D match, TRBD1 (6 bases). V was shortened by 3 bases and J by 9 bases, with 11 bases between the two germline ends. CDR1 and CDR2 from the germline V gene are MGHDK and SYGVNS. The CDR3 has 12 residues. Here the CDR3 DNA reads TGTGCCAGCAGTGACTTTACAGGGCAAGCTTTCTTT. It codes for CASSDFTGQAFF.

CDR3 in DNA: TGCGCCAGCAGCCAAGAGGAACTAGCGGGAGGGGATACGCAGTATTTT. Its protein product is CASSQEELAGGDTQYF. This chain joins TRBV4-1 and TRBJ2-3, with 13 positions matching TRBD2. This CDR3 has 16 amino acids. From germline, CDR1 is MGHRA and CDR2 YSYEKL. Trimming at V came to 0 bases and at J to 6 bases, leaving 3 bases not matched to a gene.

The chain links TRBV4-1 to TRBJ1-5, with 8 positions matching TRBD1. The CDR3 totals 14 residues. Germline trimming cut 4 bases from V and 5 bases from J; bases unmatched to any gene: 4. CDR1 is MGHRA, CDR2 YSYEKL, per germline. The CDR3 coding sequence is TGCGCCAGCAGCCTACAGGACAGGGATCAGCCCCAGCATTTT. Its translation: CASSLQDRDQPQHF.

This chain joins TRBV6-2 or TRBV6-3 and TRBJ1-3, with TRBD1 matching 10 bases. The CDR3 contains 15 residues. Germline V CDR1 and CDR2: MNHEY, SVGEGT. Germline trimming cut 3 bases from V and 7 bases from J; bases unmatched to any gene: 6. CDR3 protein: CASSYTGQGRNTIYF. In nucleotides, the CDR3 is TGTGCCAGCAGTTATACGGGACAGGGGAGGAACACCATATATTTT.

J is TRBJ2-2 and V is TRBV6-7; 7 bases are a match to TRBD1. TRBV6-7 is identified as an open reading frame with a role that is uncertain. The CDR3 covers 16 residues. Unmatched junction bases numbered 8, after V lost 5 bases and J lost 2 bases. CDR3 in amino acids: CASSRAGTENTGELFF. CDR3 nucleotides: TGTGCCAGCAGTCGCGCCGGGACAGAAAACACCGGGGAGCTGTTTTTT.

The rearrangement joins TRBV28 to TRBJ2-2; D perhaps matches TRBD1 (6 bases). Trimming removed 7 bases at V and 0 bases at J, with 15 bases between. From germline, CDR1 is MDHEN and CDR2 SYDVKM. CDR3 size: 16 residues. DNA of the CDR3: TGTGCCAGCACCCTGGGACACTTGACGAACACCGGGGAGCTGTTTTTT. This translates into CASTLGHLTNTGELFF.

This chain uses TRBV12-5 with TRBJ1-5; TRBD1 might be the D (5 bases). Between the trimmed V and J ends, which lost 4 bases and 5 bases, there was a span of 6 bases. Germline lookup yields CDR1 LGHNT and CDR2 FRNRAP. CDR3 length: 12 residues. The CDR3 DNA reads TGTGCTAGTGGTTGGGGCGATCAGCCCCAGCATTTT. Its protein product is CASGWGDQPQHF.

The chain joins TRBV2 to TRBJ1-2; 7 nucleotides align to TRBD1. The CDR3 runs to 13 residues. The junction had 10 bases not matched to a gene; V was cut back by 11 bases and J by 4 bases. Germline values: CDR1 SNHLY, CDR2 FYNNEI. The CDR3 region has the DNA TGTGCCTTAAGACCGGGACAGAGCTATGGCTACACCTTC. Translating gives CALRPGQSYGYTF.

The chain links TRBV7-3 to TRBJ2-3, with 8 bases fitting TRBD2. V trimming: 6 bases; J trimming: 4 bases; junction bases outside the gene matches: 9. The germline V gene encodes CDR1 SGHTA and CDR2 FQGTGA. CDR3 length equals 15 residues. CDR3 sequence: CASRSSGTFSDTQYF. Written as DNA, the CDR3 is TGTGCCAGCAGGAGTAGCGGGACTTTTTCAGATACGCAGTATTTT.

The CDR3 region is CASSLGFPSGGLDEQYF. For the CDR3, the DNA is TGTGCCAGCAGCTTAGGGTTCCCTAGCGGGGGGCTCGACGAGCAGTACTTC. The genes are TRBV11-3 and TRBJ2-7; 11 nucleotides agree with TRBD2. The CDR3 spans 17 residues. CDR1 and CDR2 (germline): SGHNT, YENEEA. The V and J ends lost 1 base and 5 bases, in that order; junction bases with no gene match: 10.